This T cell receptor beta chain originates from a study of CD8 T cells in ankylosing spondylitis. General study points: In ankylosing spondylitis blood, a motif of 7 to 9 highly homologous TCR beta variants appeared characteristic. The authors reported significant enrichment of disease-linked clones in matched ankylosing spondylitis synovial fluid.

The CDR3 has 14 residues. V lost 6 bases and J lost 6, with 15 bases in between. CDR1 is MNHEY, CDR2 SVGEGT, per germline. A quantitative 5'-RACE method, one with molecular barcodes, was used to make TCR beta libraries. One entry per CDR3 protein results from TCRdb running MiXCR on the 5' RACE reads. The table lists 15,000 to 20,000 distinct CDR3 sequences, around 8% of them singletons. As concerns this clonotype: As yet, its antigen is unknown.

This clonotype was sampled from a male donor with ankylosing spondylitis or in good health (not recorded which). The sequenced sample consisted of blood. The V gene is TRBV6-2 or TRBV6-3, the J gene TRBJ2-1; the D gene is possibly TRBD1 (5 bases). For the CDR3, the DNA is TGTGCCAGCAGCGAGACAGCGACTGTCAATGAGCAGTTCTTC. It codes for CASSETATVNEQFF.